This passage covers 20 T cell receptor beta chains from one sample sequenced in a study of OX40 agonist ivuxolimab in advanced cancers. Libraries were constructed by the immunoSEQ multiplex PCR assay. Not all clones reach the TCRdb copy of this immuneACCESS table, which keeps in-frame sequences only. Checked studies attribute under half of the gap to unresolved V genes and leave the rest unexplained. This sample gives about 77,000 clones in total; around 92% of them show up just once. The top ten clones comprise less than 3% of the sample. This specimen consisted of CD4+ or CD8+ T cells sorted from blood, obtained in a trial of the OX40 agonist ivuxolimab. All receptors derive from an adult with an advanced solid tumor such as melanoma, head and neck, liver or kidney cancer.

The genes are TRBV19 and TRBJ1-2, with 7 bases that match TRBD1. The CDR3 contains 13 residues. Germline V gives CDR1 LNHDA, CDR2 SQIVND (reference sequence). After removal of 5 bases from V and 5 bases from J, the junction contained 5 bases not matched to a gene. The CDR3 DNA reads TGTGCCAGTAGTCGGGACAGAAAATATGGCTACACCTTC. Encoded protein: CASSRDRKYGYTF.

V and J are TRBV14 and TRBJ2-3; D remains unclear. V was shortened by 4 bases and J by 4 bases, with 3 bases between the two germline ends. CDR3 length: 11 amino acids. From germline, CDR1 is SGHDN and CDR2 FVKESK. The CDR3: CASSLSDTQYF. CDR3 DNA: TGTGCCAGCAGCCTCTCAGATACGCAGTATTTT.

The rearrangement uses TRBV9 and TRBJ2-3, with TRBD2 matching over 12 bases. Trimming took 2 bases from V and 5 from J; bases not matched to a gene: 9. This CDR3 has 17 residues. The germline V gene encodes CDR1 SGDLS and CDR2 YYNGEE. The CDR3 nucleotides are TGTGCCAGCAGCGTCCGACTAGCGGGAGATGGGGGAGATACGCAGTATTTT. This codes for CASSVRLAGDGGDTQYF.

J is TRBJ1-2 and V is TRBV18, with D perhaps matching TRBD1 (5 bases). The V and J ends lost 3 bases and 8 bases respectively, with 10 bases between them. Per germline, CDR1 KGHSH and CDR2 LQKENI. The CDR3 covers 12 residues. CDR3 amino acids: CASSPSQEGYTF. The CDR3 coding sequence is TGTGCCAGCTCACCCTCACAGGAGGGCTACACCTTC. The full variable domain, completed using reference TRBV18 and TRBJ1-2, is NAGVMQNPRHLVRRRGQEARLRCSPMKGHSHVYWYRQLPEEGLKFMVYLQKENIIDESGMPKERFSAEFPKEGPSILRIQQVVRGDSAAYFCASSPSQEGYTFGSGTRLTVV.

The chain uses TRBV4-2 and TRBJ2-7; weak D call: TRBD2 (5 bases). The V end was cut by 5 bases, the J end by 5 bases, with 19 bases between. The CDR3 contains 15 residues. Germline CDR1 is LGHNA and CDR2 is YNFKEQ. CDR3 DNA sequence: TGTGCCAGCAGCTTGGATAGGAGGAGCATTGACGAGCAGTACTTC. Amino acid sequence: CASSLDRRSIDEQYF.

This chain links TRBV5-1 with TRBJ2-1, with D possibly being TRBD2 (6 bases). Trimming removed 0 bases at V and 6 bases at J, with 13 bases between. The CDR3 contains 15 residues. In germline, CDR1 is SGHRS, CDR2 YFSETQ. The CDR3: CASSLVLARPNEQFF. The CDR3 coding sequence is TGCGCCAGCAGCTTGGTTCTAGCGCGACCCAATGAGCAGTTCTTC. Full variable domain (rest looked up from reference TRBV5-1 and TRBJ2-1): KAGVTQTPRYLIKTRGQQVTLSCSPISGHRSVSWYQQTPGQGLQFLFEYFSETQRNKGNFPGRFSGRQFSNSRSEMNVSTLELGDSALYLCASSLVLARPNEQFFGPGTRLTVL.

The chain couples TRBV19 to TRBJ2-1; 12 bases map to TRBD2. Germline values: CDR1 LNHDA, CDR2 SQIVND (reference sequence). The junction had 6 bases not matched to a gene; V was cut back by 5 bases and J by 4 bases. The CDR3 spans 16 residues. The CDR3 sequence: CASSPQGTSGYNEQFF. The CDR3 DNA reads TGTGCCAGTAGTCCCCAAGGGACTAGCGGGTACAATGAGCAGTTCTTC.

The chain carries TRBV7-2 and TRBJ2-1, with 7 positions matching TRBD2. The V and J ends lost 1 base and 8 bases, in that order; junction bases with no gene match: 5. The germline V gene encodes CDR1 SGHTA and CDR2 FQGNSA. CDR3 size: 14 residues. CDR3 residues: CASSLGGGPYEQFF. CDR3 sequence (DNA): TGTGCCAGCAGCTTAGGGGGAGGGCCCTATGAGCAGTTCTTC.

This clone appeared a few times. This chain links TRBV4-1 with TRBJ1-5, with unresolved D. Germline V gene data show CDR1 as MGHRA and CDR2 as YSYEKL. The CDR3 spans 15 residues. Deletions cut 1 base from V and 5 bases from J, with 12 bases between. This CDR3 reads CASSQAALYDQPQHF. The CDR3 coding sequence is TGCGCCAGCAGCCAAGCTGCCCTCTACGATCAGCCCCAGCATTTT.

The chain recombines TRBV11-3 with TRBJ2-1, with D uncertain. The V end lost 1 base, the J end lost 6 bases, and 7 bases lay between the germline ends. This CDR3 spans 13 amino acids. Germline-derived CDR1 and CDR2 are SGHNT and YENEEA. The CDR3 bases are TGTGCCAGCAGCTTAGGTAGGGTCAATGAGCAGTTCTTC. It translates to CASSLGRVNEQFF.

The chain couples TRBV6-1 to TRBJ1-1, with no clear D. The CDR3 runs 14 residues. Trimming pared 4 bases from V and 1 base from J, leaving 10 bases between. Germline assignment: CDR1 MNHNS and CDR2 SASEGT. Here the CDR3 reads CASSVGGWNTEAFF. CDR3 nucleotide sequence: TGTGCCAGCAGTGTTGGCGGCTGGAACACTGAAGCTTTCTTT.

The chain carries TRBV19 and TRBJ2-5; 9 positions match TRBD2. The CDR3 spans 20 residues. Germline V gene data show CDR1 as LNHDA and CDR2 as SQIVND (reference sequence). Germline trimming cut 0 bases from V and 5 bases from J; bases unmatched to any gene: 19. CDR3 nucleotide sequence: TGTGCCAGTAGTATAGATGGAGGAGGCCGAGTTAGCGGGAGACGGGAGACCCAGTACTTC. Protein sequence: CASSIDGGGRVSGRRETQYF.

The chain links TRBV15 to TRBJ1-6, with D hard to call. Germline V gene data show CDR1 as LNHNV and CDR2 as YYDKDF (reference sequence). This CDR3 contains 14 residues. V was clipped by 1 base and J by 7 bases, with 8 bases between them. Here the CDR3 DNA reads TGTGCCACCAGCAGAGGCACCTCAAATTCACCCCTCCACTTT. Translating it yields CATSRGTSNSPLHF.

This chain links TRBV9 with TRBJ1-4; no clear D gene. V was trimmed by 2 bases and J by 1 base, leaving 3 bases between them. Germline values: CDR1 SGDLS, CDR2 YYNGEE. The CDR3 extends over 13 amino acids. CDR3 sequence (DNA): TGTGCCAGCAGCGTTGGAACTAATGAAAAACTGTTTTTT. Its protein product is CASSVGTNEKLFF.

The chain links TRBV10-2 to TRBJ2-1; D might be TRBD2 (5 bases). CDR1 WSHSY and CDR2 SAAADI come from the germline V gene. V lost 8 bases, J lost 10 bases, and 24 bases lay in between. The CDR3 runs 15 residues. CDR3 protein: CASAQPSRGVREQFF. DNA for the CDR3: TGCGCCAGCGCCCAACCTAGCAGAGGTGTCCGCGAGCAGTTCTTC.

The rearrangement links TRBV5-1 to TRBJ2-1, with 12 nucleotides matching TRBD2. The germline gives CDR1 SGHRS, CDR2 YFSETQ. This CDR3 comprises 15 residues. V lost 0 bases to trimming and J lost 8 bases; unmatched junction nucleotides: 3. The CDR3 is CASSLGLAGVDEQFF. The CDR3 DNA sequence: TGCGCCAGCAGCTTGGGACTAGCGGGAGTCGATGAGCAGTTCTTC.

V usage is TRBV7-2 and J usage is TRBJ2-7, with 10 bases lining up with TRBD1. The germline V gene encodes CDR1 SGHTA and CDR2 FQGNSA. The CDR3 consists of 19 residues. V was pared by 1 base and J by 3 bases, with 15 bases of the junction left unmatched. The DNA for the CDR3 is TGTGCCAGCAGCTTAGTTTGGATACGGGGACAGGGGATGAGCTACGAGCAGTACTTC. The encoded protein is CASSLVWIRGQGMSYEQYF.

This clone occurred a few times. DNA for the CDR3: TGTGCCAGCAGCCAAGATAGCAATCAGCCCCAGCATTTT. Residues: CASSQDSNQPQHF. The chain combines TRBV14 with TRBJ1-5; D unclear. There are 13 residues in the CDR3. Germline lookup yields CDR1 SGHDN and CDR2 FVKESK. Trimming removed 0 bases at V and 0 bases at J, with 0 bases between.

The J gene is TRBJ1-4, the V gene TRBV2; no definite D call. The germline V gene has CDR1 SNHLY and CDR2 FYNNEI. The CDR3 has 13 residues. V shed 4 bases and J shed 2 bases, with 5 bases lying between them. The CDR3 DNA follows: TGTGCCAGCAGTGCAGAGACTAATGAAAAACTGTTTTTT. This translates into CASSAETNEKLFF. Full variable domain (outside the CDR3, taken from reference TRBV2 and TRBJ1-4): EPEVTQTPSHQVTQMGQEVILRCVPISNHLYFYWYRQILGQKVEFLVSFYNNEISEKSEIFDDQFSVERPDGSNFTLKIRSTKLEDSAMYFCASSAETNEKLFFGSGTQLSVL.

This rearrangement joins TRBV28 to TRBJ2-1; possibly TRBD2 for D (5 bases). Germline loops: CDR1 MDHEN, CDR2 SYDVKM. This CDR3 comprises 13 residues. V lost 5 bases, J lost 3 bases, and 8 bases lay in between. The CDR3 sequence: CASSARDYNEQFF. The CDR3 DNA reads TGTGCCAGCAGTGCCCGGGACTACAATGAGCAGTTCTTC.